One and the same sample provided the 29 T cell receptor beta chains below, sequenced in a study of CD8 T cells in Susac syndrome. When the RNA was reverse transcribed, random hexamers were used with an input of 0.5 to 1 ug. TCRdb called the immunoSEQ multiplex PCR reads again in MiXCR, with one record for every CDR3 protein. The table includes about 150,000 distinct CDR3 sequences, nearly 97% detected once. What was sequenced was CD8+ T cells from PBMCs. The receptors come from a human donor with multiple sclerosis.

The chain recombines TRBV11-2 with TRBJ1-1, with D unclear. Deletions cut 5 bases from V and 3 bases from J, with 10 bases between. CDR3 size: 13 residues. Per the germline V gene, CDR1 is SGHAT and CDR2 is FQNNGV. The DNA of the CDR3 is TGTGCCAGCAGCAAGGCCAGCGACACTGAAGCTTTCTTT. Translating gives CASSKASDTEAFF.

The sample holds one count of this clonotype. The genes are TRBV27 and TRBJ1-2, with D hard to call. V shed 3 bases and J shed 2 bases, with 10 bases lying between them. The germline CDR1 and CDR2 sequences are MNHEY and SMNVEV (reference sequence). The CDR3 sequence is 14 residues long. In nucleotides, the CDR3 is TGTGCCAGCAGTTTGGACGCTCGGAACTATGGCTACACCTTC. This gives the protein CASSLDARNYGYTF.

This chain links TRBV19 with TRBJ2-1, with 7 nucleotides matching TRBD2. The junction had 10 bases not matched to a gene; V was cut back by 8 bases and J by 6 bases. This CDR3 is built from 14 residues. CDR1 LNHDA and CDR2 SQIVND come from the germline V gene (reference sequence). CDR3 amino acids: CASSLDGTTNEQFF. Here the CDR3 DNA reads TGTGCCAGTTCCTTAGACGGGACTACCAATGAGCAGTTCTTC.

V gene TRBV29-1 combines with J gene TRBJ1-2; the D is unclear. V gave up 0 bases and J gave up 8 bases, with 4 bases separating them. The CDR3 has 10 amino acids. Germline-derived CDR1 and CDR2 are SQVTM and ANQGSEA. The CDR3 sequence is CSVEDAGYTF. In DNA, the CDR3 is TGCAGCGTTGAAGATGCGGGCTACACCTTC. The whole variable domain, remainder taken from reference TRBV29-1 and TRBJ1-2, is SAVISQKPSRDICQRGTSLTIQCQVDSQVTMMFWYRQQPGQSLTLIATANQGSEATYESGFVIDKFPISRPNLTFSTLTVSNMSPEDSSIYLCSVEDAGYTFGSGTRLTVV.

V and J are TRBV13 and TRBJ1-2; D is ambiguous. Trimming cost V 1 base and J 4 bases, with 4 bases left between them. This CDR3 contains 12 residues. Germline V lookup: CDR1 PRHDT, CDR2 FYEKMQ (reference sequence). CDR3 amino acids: CASSLERYGYTF. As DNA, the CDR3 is TGTGCCAGCAGCTTAGAACGCTATGGCTACACCTTC.

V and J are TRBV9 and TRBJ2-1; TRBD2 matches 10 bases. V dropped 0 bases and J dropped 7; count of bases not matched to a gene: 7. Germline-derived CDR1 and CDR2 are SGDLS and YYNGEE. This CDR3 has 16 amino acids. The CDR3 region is CASSVAGLAGANEQFF. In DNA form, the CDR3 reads TGTGCCAGCAGCGTAGCTGGCCTAGCGGGGGCTAATGAGCAGTTCTTC.

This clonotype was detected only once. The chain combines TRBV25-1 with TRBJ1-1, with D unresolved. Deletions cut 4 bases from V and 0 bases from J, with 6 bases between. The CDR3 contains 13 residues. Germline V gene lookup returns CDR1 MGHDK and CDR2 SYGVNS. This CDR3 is CASSAQMNTEAFF. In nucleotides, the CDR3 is TGTGCCAGCAGTGCACAAATGAACACTGAAGCTTTCTTT.

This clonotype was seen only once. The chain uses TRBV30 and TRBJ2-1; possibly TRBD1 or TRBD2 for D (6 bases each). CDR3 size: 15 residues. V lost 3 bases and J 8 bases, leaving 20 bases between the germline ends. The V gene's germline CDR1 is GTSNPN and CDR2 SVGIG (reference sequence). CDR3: CAWRIWGARGDEQFF. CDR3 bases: TGTGCCTGGAGGATTTGGGGGGCGAGGGGTGATGAGCAGTTCTTC.

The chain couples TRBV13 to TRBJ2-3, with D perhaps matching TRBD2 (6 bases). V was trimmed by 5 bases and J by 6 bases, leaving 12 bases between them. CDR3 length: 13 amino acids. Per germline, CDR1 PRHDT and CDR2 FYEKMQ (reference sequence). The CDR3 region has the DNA TGTGCCAGCAGCCAACTAGCTCCGGATACGCAGTATTTT. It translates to CASSQLAPDTQYF.

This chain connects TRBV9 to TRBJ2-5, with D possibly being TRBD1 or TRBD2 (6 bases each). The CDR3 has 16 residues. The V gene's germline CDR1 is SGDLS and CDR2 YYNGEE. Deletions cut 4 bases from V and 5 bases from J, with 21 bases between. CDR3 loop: CASSHGGRSVGETQYF. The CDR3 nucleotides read TGTGCCAGCAGCCACGGGGGCAGATCAGTTGGGGAGACCCAGTACTTC.

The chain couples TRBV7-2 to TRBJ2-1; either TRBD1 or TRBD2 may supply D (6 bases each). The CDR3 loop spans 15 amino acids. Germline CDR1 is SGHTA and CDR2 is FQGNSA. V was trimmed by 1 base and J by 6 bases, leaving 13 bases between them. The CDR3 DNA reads TGTGCCAGCAGCTTAGGGGGGGCCGTTGGCAATGAGCAGTTCTTC. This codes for CASSLGGAVGNEQFF. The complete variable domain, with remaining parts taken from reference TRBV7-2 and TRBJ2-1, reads GAGVSQSPSNKVTEKGKDVELRCDPISGHTALYWYRQSLGQGLEFLIYFQGNSAPDKSGLPSDRFSAERTGGSVSTLTIQRTQQEDSAVYLCASSLGGAVGNEQFFGPGTRLTVL.

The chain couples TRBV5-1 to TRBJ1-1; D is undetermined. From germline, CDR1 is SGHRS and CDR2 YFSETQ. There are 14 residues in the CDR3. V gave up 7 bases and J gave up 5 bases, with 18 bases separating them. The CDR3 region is CASRQMGGWTEAFF. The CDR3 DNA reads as TGCGCCAGCCGGCAAATGGGCGGCTGGACTGAAGCTTTCTTT.

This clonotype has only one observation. DNA for the CDR3: TGTGCCACCAGTGACCGTGAAGGCTACACCTTC. It encodes CATSDREGYTF. V is TRBV24-1 and J is TRBJ1-2; D is unclear. From germline, CDR1 is KGHDR and CDR2 SFDVKD. The CDR3 covers 11 residues. V dropped 4 bases and J dropped 8 bases, with 7 bases sitting between them.

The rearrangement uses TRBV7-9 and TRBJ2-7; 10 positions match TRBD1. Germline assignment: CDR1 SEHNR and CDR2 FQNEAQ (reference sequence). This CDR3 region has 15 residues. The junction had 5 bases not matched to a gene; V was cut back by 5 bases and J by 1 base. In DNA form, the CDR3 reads TGTGCCAGCAGCCAGGGGGACAGGGGATCCTACGAGCAGTACGTC. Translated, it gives CASSQGDRGSYEQYV.

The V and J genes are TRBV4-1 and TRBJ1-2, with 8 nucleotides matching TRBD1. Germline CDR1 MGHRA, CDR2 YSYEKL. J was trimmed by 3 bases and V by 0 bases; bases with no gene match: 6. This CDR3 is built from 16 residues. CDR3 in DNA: TGCGCCAGCAGCCAAGAGCCAGGGGGCGGCTACTATGGCTACACCTTC. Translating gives CASSQEPGGGYYGYTF.

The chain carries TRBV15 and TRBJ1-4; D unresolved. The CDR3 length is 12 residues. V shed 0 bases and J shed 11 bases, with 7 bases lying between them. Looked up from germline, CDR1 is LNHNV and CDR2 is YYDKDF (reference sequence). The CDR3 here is CATSRDGRKLFF. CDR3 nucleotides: TGTGCCACCAGCAGAGATGGGAGGAAACTGTTTTTT.

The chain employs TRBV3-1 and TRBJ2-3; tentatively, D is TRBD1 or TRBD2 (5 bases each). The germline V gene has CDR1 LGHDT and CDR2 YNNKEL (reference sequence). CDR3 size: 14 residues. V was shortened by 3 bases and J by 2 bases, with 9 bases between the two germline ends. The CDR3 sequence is CASSQGPDTDTQYF. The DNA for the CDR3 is TGTGCCAGCAGCCAGGGACCAGACACAGATACGCAGTATTTT.

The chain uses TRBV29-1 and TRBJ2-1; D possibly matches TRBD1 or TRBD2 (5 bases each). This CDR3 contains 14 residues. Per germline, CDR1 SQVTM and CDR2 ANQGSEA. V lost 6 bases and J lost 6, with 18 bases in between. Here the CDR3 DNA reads TGCAGCGTCCCCGGGGCGGCTCACCTCAATGAGCAGTTCTTC. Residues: CSVPGAAHLNEQFF.

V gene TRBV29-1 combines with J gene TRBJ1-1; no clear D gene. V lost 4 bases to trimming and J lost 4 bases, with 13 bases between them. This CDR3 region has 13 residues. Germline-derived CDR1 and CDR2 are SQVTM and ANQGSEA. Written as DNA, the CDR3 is TGCAGCGTTGTATTCGGGTTCGGCACTGAAGCTTTCTTT. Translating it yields CSVVFGFGTEAFF.

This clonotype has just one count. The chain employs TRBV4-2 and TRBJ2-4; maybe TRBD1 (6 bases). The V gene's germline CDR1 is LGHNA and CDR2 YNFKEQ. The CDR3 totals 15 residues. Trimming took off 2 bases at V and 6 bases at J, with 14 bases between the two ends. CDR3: CASSQRTGPVNIQYF. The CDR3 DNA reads TGTGCCAGCAGCCAACGTACAGGGCCGGTAAACATTCAGTACTTC.

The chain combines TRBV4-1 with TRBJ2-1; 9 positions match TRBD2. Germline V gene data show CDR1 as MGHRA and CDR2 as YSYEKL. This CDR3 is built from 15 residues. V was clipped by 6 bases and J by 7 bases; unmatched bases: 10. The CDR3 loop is CASSPAGGPGNEQFF. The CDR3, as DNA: TGCGCCAGCAGTCCGGCGGGGGGGCCTGGAAATGAGCAGTTCTTC.

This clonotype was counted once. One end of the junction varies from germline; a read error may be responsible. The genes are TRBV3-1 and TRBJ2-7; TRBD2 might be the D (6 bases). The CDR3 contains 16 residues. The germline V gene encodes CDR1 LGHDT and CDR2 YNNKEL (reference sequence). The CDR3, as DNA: TGTGCCAGCAGTCAAGGGAGTTGGGGGGTCATCTACGAGCAGTACTTC. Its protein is CASSQGSWGVIYEQYF.

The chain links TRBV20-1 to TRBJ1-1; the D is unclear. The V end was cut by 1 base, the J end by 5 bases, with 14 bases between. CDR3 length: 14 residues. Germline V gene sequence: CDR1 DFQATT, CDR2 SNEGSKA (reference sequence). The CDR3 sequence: CSARAPTSRTEAFF. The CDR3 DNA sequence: TGCAGTGCTAGAGCTCCGACTAGCAGGACTGAAGCTTTCTTT.

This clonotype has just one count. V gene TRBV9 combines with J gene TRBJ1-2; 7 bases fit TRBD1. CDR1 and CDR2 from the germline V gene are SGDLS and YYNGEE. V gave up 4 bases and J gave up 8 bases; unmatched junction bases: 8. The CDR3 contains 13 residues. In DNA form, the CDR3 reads TGTGCCAGCAGCCTGGGGACAGTAGAAGGCTACACCTTC. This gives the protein CASSLGTVEGYTF. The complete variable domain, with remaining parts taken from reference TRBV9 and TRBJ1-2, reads DSGVTQTPKHLITATGQRVTLRCSPRSGDLSVYWYQQSLDQGLQFLIQYYNGEERAKGNILERFSAQQFPDLHSELNLSSLELGDSALYFCASSLGTVEGYTFGSGTRLTVV.

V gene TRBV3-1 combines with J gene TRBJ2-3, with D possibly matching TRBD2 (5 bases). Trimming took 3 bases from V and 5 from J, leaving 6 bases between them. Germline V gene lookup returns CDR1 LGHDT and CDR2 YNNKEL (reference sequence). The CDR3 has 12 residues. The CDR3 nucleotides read TGTGCCAGCAGCCAGGGAGTAGATACGCAGTATTTT. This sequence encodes CASSQGVDTQYF.

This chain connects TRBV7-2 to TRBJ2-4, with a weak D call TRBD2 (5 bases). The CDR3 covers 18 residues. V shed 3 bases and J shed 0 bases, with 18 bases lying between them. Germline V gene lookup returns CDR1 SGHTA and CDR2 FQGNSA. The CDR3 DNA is TGTGCCAGCAGCTTTCCCCCTCAATCCGGGATAGCCAAAAACATTCAGTACTTC. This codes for CASSFPPQSGIAKNIQYF.

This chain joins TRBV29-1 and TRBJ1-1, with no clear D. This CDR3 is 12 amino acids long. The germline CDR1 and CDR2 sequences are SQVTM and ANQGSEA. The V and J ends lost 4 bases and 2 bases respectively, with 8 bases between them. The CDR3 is CSVVAINTEAFF. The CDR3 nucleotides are TGCAGCGTTGTTGCTATAAACACTGAAGCTTTCTTT.

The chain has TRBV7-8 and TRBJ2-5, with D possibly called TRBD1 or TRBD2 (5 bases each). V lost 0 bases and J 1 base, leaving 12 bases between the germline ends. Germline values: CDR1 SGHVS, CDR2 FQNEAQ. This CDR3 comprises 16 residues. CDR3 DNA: TGTGCCAGCAGCTTAGCCGGGACGAGGTTCCAAGAGACCCAGTACTTC. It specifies CASSLAGTRFQETQYF.

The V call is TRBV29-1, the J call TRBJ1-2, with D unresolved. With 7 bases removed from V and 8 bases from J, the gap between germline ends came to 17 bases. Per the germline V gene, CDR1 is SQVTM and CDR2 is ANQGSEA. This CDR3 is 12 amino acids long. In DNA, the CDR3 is TGCAGCGCCGTACCAGGCAGAGGGGGCTACACCTTC. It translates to CSAVPGRGGYTF.